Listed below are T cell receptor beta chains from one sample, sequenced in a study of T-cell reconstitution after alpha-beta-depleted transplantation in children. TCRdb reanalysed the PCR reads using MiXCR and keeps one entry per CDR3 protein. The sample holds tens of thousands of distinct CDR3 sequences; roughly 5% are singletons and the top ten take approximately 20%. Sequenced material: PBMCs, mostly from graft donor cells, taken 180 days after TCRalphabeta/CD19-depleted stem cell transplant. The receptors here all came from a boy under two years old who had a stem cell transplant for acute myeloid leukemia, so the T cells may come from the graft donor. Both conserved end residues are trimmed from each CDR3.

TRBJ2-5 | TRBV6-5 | ASSYSEWGGGHQETQY
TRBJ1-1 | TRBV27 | ASSLWATMTGGRSNTEAF
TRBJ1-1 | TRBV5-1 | ASSLKIGGMNTEAF
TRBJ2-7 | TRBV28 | ASSSPGQTYEQY
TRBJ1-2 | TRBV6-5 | ASRGSGQGYGYT
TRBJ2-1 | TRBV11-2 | ASSLGAGEHNEQF
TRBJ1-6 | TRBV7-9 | ASSPLTGGFNSPLH
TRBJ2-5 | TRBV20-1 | SARDFYGGVYQETQY
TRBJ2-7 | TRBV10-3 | AISAAGKASEQY
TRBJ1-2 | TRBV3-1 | ASSQRLRGRMTGDYGYT
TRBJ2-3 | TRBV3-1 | ASSQDDYRTDTQY
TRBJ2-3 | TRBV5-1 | ASRRSGTGSTDTQY
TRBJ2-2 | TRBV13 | ASSLRWRGANTGELF
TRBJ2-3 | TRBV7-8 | ASSLAWVDSPEADTQY
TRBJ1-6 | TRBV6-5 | ASSYSMAVNSPLH
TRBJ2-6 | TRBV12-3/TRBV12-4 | ASSLGGYGANVLT
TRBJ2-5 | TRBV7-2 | ASSALLNRGMKTQY
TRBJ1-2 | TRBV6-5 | ASSYGAAYYGYT
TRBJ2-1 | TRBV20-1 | SAESGGSLGQF
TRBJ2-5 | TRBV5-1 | ASSPRWVAGALKETQY
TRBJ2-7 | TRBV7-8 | ASSLGRGKSYEQY
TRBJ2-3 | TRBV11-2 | ASSSPKGLSFSQY
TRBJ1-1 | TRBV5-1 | ASSLAASKTGTGTPVFMNTEAF
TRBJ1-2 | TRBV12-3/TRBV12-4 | ASSLTVAWGYT
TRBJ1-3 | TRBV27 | ASRAAGTHLGNTIY
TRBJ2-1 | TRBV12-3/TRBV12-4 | ASSLAGGGNEQF
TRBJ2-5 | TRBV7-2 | ASSLVSWASRETQY
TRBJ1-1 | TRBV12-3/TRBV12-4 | ASTLRAGFMNTEAF
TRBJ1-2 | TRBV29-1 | SVVGSINYGYT
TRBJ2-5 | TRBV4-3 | ASSQVLGGLYQETQY
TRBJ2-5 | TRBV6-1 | ASSVRTGGVQETQY
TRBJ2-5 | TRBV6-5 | ASSSGLAGGRETQY
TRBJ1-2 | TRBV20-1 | SARDDRVIYGYT